This T cell receptor (beta chain) was retrieved from a study of blood T cell repertoires in COVID-19 (dated by TCRdb to 2019 to 2021). With regard to the full study: Samples covering the acute and convalescent phases of COVID-19 were provided by collaborators in the United States, Italy and Spain. Where available, HLA class I and class II types were taken from metadata supplied by the sample provider and were not determined by assay-based typing. Deeply sampled blood TCRbeta repertoires from subjects exposed to, actively infected with, or recovered from COVID-19 were included in the dataset. The sample metadata nearly always contained a de-identified subject ID, COVID-19 status, age in years and sex. The prospective study material was composed of cDNA or gDNA derived from T cells, B-cell-depleted T cells, or PBMCs. Samples came from the ongoing ImmuneRACE study (first 160 participants) plus 1,254 subjects from 6 global collaborators. A freely available public database, intended as a resource for researchers studying the immune response to SARS-CoV-2, is where the repertoires were released.

TCRbeta CDR3 regions were amplified from genomic DNA by means of the immunoSEQ Assay, a bias-controlled multiplex PCR. As for the original processing: The number of nucleated cells in each sample was estimated from the amplification of reference gene primers within the assay. To quantify the absolute abundance of each unique TCRbeta CDR3 rearrangement, sequence reads were collapsed and filtered. For each sample, productive Simpson clonality was calculated by taking the square root of Simpson's diversity index across productive rearrangements. TCRdb re-hosts the immuneACCESS table, in-frame sequences only. Its copies lack some clones; in the studies checked, an unresolved V gene accounts for under half of them, and the cause for the rest is not known. For V, J and clone size, that table is used; D and trimming come from the DNA. The sample yields more than 75,000 clones; about 90% were counted once. Roughly 8.7% of the sample lies in the top ten.

A remark on this clone: It has no known antigen specificity. Per-nucleotide qualities are absent, and no much larger clonotype sits a single base away.

The CDR3 goes from the cysteine to the phenylalanine over 17 residues. Only the CDR3 DNA stays, 51 bases, in frame from base 1. The germline V end is reduced by 4 bases and the J end by 6 bases; junction bases left unmatched: 12. Per the germline V gene, MDHEN is the CDR1 and SYDVKM is the CDR2. Broad study findings and their caveats: The amount of clinical and demographic metadata varied by source and participant and was provided uncurated.

The collaborating institutions used their own protocols to collect whole blood in K2EDTA tubes. For TCRbeta analysis, collaborator samples were shipped as frozen whole blood, as isolated PBMCs, or as DNA extracted from either sample type. This receptor chain uses TRBV28 and TRBJ1-4; TRBD1 fits 9 bases in the junction. The receptor was derived from a woman aged 70 to 79 with acute or convalescent COVID-19. Sequenced input: peripheral blood. The DNA reads as follows: TGTGCCAGCAGTTCCCCCCCGGGACAGGGAGGACATGAAAAACTGTTTTTT. It codes for CASSSPPGQGGHEKLFF.